A selection of T cell receptor beta chains follows, all from one sample in a study of T-cell memory formation after mild COVID-19. TCRdb fed the 5' RACE reads into MiXCR, producing one record per CDR3 protein. The sample holds about 190,000 distinct CDR3 sequences, approximately 16% seen once. The sequenced sample was PBMCs or a T cell subset sorted from them (not recorded which). The receptors here all came from an adult woman who had mild COVID-19 (a few samples of this study predate the infection). Cell type and time point are not known. Each CDR3 is given without its conserved first and last residue. The size field is filled for only some rows; it gives once, few, many or a size class.

CDR3 protein	clone size	V gene	J gene
ASSLIRGTEAF	few	TRBV5-1	TRBJ1-1
ASSSAGSIYGYT	NA	TRBV5-1	TRBJ1-2
SARIESRVGNQPQH	few	TRBV20-1	TRBJ1-5
ASSLVGDHGYT	NA	TRBV5-1	TRBJ1-2
ASSLGQRGNQPQH	few	TRBV12-3/TRBV12-4	TRBJ1-5
ATSRVRLRRTTEAF	NA	TRBV15	TRBJ1-1
SASLDRDTEAF	NA	TRBV20-1	TRBJ1-1
ASSSTSGRMVNTQY	few	TRBV6-5	TRBJ2-3
ASSFGTGEAF	NA	TRBV5-1	TRBJ1-1
ASSTRVYQETQY	many	TRBV25-1	TRBJ2-5
ASSLGPRGHSNQPQH	many	TRBV5-6	TRBJ1-5
ASSFWGYNEQF	few	TRBV12-3/TRBV12-4	TRBJ2-1
AWSSLDRGTEAF	few	TRBV30	TRBJ1-1
SAGTGVLGYT	many	TRBV20-1	TRBJ1-2
ATSDPPGGAGDGDTQY	few	TRBV24-1	TRBJ2-3
ASSLQGIAKNIQY	few	TRBV5-1	TRBJ2-4
ASSYWRVTEAF	few	TRBV6-2/TRBV6-3	TRBJ1-1
ASSNKGTYEQY	few	TRBV6-1	TRBJ2-7
ASSSAHTEAF	few	TRBV12-3/TRBV12-4	TRBJ1-1
SARVVRSPT	NA	TRBV20-1	TRBJ1-2
ASSPGRFVGDTQY	few	TRBV14	TRBJ2-3
ASSGKRGGTDTQY	few	TRBV5-1	TRBJ2-3
SASGAAGKNIQY	NA	TRBV20-1	TRBJ2-4
ASSQGTTNEKLF	few	TRBV4-1	TRBJ1-4
ASSLMSSTTGELF	NA	TRBV6-5	TRBJ2-2
ASRPYGGAGNEQF	many	TRBV12-3/TRBV12-4	TRBJ2-1
ASKPRGVYNEQF	few	TRBV7-9	TRBJ2-1
ASSPGRSPMNTEAF	NA	TRBV18	TRBJ1-1
ASSSTTGYNEQF	few	TRBV5-1	TRBJ2-1
AWGTGWGYGYT	few	TRBV30	TRBJ1-2
ASKAGSTDTQY	NA	TRBV12-3/TRBV12-4	TRBJ2-3
SVEGQQGGSYEQY	NA	TRBV29-1	TRBJ2-7
ASSLGGGPLNEQF	few	TRBV5-5	TRBJ2-1
ASSLAGTVRRETQY	few	TRBV14	TRBJ2-5
ASSLSGGYGYT	many	TRBV12-3/TRBV12-4	TRBJ1-2
ASSSDIREF	NA	TRBV5-1	TRBJ2-1
ASRGQGRYYEQY	NA	TRBV2	TRBJ2-7
ASSQAGTSGRTDTQY	NA	TRBV3-1	TRBJ2-3
ASSSSPPYNEQF	NA	TRBV5-1	TRBJ2-1
AIKPAADFGYT	few	TRBV10-3	TRBJ1-2
ATSRAGGSTDTQY	NA	TRBV15	TRBJ2-3
ATSEGSGYNEQF	NA	TRBV24-1	TRBJ2-1
ASERGTWETQY	few	TRBV6-1	TRBJ2-5
SAGDDGQGYSNQPQH	NA	TRBV29-1	TRBJ1-5
ASKLAGDTGELF	NA	TRBV7-9	TRBJ2-2